Shown below are 9 T cell receptor beta chains from a single sample sequenced in a study of T cells after yellow fever vaccination (dated by TCRdb to the late 2010s). The meaning of the sample's treatment or condition label: live attenuated yellow fever vaccine strain. The library was prepared using 5' RACE. The data were produced on an Illumina NovaSeq 6000. TCRdb cleaned the public reads at Q25 with fastp, built clones with MiXCR and kept in-frame beta chains. CDR3 protein duplicates are merged, each entry listing the most common genes and DNA. Recorded for this sample are about 170,000 distinct CDR3 sequences; 11% of them occurred a single time. The top ten constitute 36% of the sample. The material was CD8+ T cells sorted from PBMCs, obtained 15 days after the yellow fever booster vaccination. The receptors come from a young man who received the YFV17D yellow fever vaccine.

A few counts support this clonotype. The chain carries TRBV11-2 and TRBJ2-7; D ambiguous. This CDR3 spans 15 amino acids. V shed 5 bases and J shed 0 bases, with 14 bases lying between them. From germline, CDR1 is SGHAT and CDR2 FQNNGV. CDR3 region: CASSPEFSSSYEQYV. The CDR3 DNA is TGTGCCAGCAGCCCCGAATTTAGTAGCTCCTACGAGCAGTACGTC.

J is TRBJ1-1 and V is TRBV6-7; 9 bases are shared with TRBD1. TRBV6-7 is an ORF, with its function uncertain. The CDR3 has 17 residues. V dropped 4 bases and J dropped 8; count of bases not matched to a gene: 17. The CDR3 is CASSLNRTGEVVGEAFF. CDR3 sequence (DNA): TGTGCCAGCAGTTTAAATCGGACAGGGGAAGTTGTAGGCGAAGCTTTCTTT.

The chain links TRBV29-1 to TRBJ1-1, with a tentative D call TRBD1 (5 bases). The germline V gene encodes CDR1 SQVTM and CDR2 ANQGSEA. CDR3 length: 14 amino acids. V was trimmed by 4 bases and J by 1 base, leaving 13 bases between them. The CDR3 here is CSVVAPGGNTEAFF. CDR3 nucleotides: TGCAGCGTTGTGGCCCCGGGGGGGAACACTGAAGCTTTCTTT.

This rearrangement joins TRBV4-1 to TRBJ2-3, with 8 bases fitting TRBD2. The germline gives CDR1 MGHRA, CDR2 YSYEKL. The CDR3 has 15 residues. The trim removed 1 base at V and 4 bases at J, leaving 4 bases unmatched. The CDR3 bases are TGCGCCAGCAGCCAAGTGGGACTAGGCCCAGATACGCAGTATTTT. Residues: CASSQVGLGPDTQYF.

This clonotype was counted only a few times. V and J are TRBV5-4 and TRBJ2-5, with D perhaps matching TRBD1 (6 bases). Trimming left V 4 bases short and J 1 base short, with 17 bases between. CDR3 length: 16 residues. Germline V lookup: CDR1 SGHNT, CDR2 YYREEE (reference sequence). The CDR3 bases are TGTGCCAGCAGCCCGGACAGCGAAGAATTCCAAGAGACCCAGTACTTC. Protein product: CASSPDSEEFQETQYF.

This rearrangement joins TRBV4-2 to TRBJ1-4; maybe TRBD1 (5 bases). CDR1 is LGHNA and CDR2 is YNFKEQ in the germline V gene. This CDR3 contains 18 residues. V gave up 2 bases and J gave up 4 bases, with 20 bases separating them. The CDR3 DNA is TGTGCCAGCAGCCAATCCGGGGTAGTGTGGGGGATTAATGAAAAACTGTTTTTT. It codes for CASSQSGVVWGINEKLFF.

This chain connects TRBV7-9 to TRBJ1-2; 8 bases line up with TRBD1. The CDR3 consists of 16 residues. Trimming took 4 bases from V and 1 from J; bases not matched to a gene: 8. CDR1 is SEHNR and CDR2 is FQNEAQ in the germline V gene (reference sequence). CDR3 amino acids: CASSYPDRGSNYGYTF. The CDR3 DNA follows: TGTGCCAGCAGCTACCCTGACAGGGGTAGTAACTATGGCTACACCTTC.

V gene TRBV6-2 or TRBV6-3 combines with J gene TRBJ1-2; the match to TRBD1 covers 7 bases. Losses at the gene ends were 5 bases for V and 7 bases for J; bases not matched to a gene: 7. This CDR3 has 13 amino acids. Germline V gene data show CDR1 as MNHEY and CDR2 as SVGEGT. The CDR3, as DNA: TGTGCCAGCAGTCCAGGACAGGTGTTTGGCTACACCTTC. Residues: CASSPGQVFGYTF.

This clonotype appeared many times. This chain joins TRBV27 and TRBJ1-2, with D uncertain. There are 14 residues in the CDR3. Between the trimmed V and J ends, which lost 7 bases and 2 bases, there was a span of 14 bases. CDR1 MNHEY and CDR2 SMNVEV come from the germline V gene (reference sequence). In DNA, the CDR3 is TGTGCCAGCACCTCTGGAGGGCCGAACTATGGCTACACCTTC. This sequence encodes CASTSGGPNYGYTF.